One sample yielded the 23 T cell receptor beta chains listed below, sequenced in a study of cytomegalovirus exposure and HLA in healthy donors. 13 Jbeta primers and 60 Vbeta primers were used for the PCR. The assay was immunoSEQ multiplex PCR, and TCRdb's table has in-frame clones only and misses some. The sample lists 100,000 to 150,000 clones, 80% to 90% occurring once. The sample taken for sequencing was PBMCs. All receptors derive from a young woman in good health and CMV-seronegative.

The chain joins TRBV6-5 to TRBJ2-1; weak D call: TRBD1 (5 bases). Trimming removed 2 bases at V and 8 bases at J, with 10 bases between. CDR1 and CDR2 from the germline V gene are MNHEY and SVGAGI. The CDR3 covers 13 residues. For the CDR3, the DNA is TGTGCCAGCAGTTACGACAGCAGGGATGAGCAGTTCTTC. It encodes CASSYDSRDEQFF.

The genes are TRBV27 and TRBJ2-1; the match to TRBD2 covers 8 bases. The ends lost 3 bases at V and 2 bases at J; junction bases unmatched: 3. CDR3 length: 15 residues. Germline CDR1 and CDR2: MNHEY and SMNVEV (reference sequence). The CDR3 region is CASSLRGVPYNEQFF. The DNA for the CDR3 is TGTGCCAGCAGTTTGCGGGGGGTCCCCTACAATGAGCAGTTCTTC.

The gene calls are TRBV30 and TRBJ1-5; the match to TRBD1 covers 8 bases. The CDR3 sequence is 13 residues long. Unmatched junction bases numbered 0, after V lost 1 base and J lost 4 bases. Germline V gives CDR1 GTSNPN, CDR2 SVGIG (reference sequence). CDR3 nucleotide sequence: TGTGCCTGGAGTGGACAGGGGAATCAGCCCCAGCATTTT. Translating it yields CAWSGQGNQPQHF.

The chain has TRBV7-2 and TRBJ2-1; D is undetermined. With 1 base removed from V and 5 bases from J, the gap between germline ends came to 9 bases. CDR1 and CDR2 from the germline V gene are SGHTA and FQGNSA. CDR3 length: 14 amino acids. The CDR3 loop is CASSLEYTNNEQFF. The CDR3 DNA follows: TGTGCCAGCAGCTTAGAGTATACAAACAATGAGCAGTTCTTC.

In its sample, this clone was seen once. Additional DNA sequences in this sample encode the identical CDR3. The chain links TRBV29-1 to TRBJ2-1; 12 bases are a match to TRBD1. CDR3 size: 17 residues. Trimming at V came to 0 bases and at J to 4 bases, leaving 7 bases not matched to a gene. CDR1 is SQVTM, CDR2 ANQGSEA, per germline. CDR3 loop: CSVEEGTGGHWYNEQFF. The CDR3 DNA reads TGCAGCGTTGAAGAGGGGACAGGGGGCCATTGGTACAATGAGCAGTTCTTC.

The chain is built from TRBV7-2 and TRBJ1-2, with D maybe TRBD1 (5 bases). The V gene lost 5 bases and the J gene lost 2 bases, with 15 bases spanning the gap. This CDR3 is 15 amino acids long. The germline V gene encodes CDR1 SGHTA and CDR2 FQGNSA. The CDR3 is CASSPDRQTNYGYTF. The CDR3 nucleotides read TGTGCCAGCAGCCCGGACCGACAGACGAACTATGGCTACACCTTC.

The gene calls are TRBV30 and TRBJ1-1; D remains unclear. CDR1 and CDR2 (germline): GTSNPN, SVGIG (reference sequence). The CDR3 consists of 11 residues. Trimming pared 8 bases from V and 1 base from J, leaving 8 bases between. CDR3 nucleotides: TGTGCCGTACAGCCGAACACTGAAGCTTTCTTT. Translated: CAVQPNTEAFF. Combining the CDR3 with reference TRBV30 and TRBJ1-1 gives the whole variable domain SQTIHQWPATLVQPVGSPLSLECTVEGTSNPNLYWYRQAAGRGLQLLFYSVGIGQISSEVPQNLSASRPQDRQFILSSKKLLLSDSGFYLCAVQPNTEAFFGQGTRLTVV.

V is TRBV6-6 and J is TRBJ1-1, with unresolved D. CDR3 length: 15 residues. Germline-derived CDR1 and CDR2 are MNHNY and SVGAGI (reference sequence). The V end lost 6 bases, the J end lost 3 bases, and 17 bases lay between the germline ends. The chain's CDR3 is CASRSGPVKDTEAFF. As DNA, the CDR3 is TGTGCCAGCAGATCGGGTCCCGTGAAGGACACTGAAGCTTTCTTT.

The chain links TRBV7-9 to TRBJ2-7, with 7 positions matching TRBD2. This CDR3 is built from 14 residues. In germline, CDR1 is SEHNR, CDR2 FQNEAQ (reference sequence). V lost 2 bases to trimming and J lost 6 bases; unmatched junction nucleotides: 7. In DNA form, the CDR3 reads TGTGCCAGCAGCTTATCGGACTGGACTAGCGAGCAGTACTTC. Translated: CASSLSDWTSEQYF.

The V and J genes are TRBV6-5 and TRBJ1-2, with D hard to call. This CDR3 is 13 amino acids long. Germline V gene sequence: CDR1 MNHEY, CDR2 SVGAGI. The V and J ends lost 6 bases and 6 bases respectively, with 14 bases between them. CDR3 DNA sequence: TGTGCCAGCAGACCTGGCCTGCGGAATGGCTACACCTTC. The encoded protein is CASRPGLRNGYTF.

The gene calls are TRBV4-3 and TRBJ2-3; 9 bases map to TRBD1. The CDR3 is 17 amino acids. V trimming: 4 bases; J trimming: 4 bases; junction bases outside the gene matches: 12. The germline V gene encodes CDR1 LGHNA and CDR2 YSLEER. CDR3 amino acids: CASSLALGTGLPDTQYF. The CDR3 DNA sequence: TGCGCCAGCAGCCTGGCCCTAGGGACAGGGCTACCAGATACGCAGTATTTT.

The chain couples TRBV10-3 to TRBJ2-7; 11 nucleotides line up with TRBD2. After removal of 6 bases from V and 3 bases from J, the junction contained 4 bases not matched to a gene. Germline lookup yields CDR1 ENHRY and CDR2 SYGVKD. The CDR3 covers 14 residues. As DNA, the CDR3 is TGTGCCATCAGAGGGACTAGCGGCATCTACGAGCAGTACTTC. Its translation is CAIRGTSGIYEQYF.

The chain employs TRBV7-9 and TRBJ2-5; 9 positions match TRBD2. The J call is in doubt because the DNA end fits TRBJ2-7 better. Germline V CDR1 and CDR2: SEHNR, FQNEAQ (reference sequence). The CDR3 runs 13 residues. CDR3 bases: TGTGCCAGCTCCACTAGCGGGTCCTACGAGCAGTACTTC. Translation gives CASSTSGSYEQYF.

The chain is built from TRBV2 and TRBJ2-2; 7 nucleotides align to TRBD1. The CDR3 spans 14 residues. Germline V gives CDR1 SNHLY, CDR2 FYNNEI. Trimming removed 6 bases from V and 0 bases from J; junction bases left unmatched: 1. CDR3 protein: CASSGTANTGELFF. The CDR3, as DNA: TGTGCCAGCAGCGGGACAGCGAACACCGGGGAGCTGTTTTTT.

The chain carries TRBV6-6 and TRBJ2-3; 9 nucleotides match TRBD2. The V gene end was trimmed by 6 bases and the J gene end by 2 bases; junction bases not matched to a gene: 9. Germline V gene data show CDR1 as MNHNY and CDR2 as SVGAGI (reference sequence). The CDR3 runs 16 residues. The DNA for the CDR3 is TGTGCCAGCAGAAAAAGCGGGGGGAAATTCACAGATACGCAGTATTTT. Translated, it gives CASRKSGGKFTDTQYF.

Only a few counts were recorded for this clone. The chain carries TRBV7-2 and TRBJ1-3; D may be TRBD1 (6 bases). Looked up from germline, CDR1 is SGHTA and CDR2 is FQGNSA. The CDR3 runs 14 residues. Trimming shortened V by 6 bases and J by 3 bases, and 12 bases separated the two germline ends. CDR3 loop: CASSIGTFGNTIYF. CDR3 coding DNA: TGTGCCAGCAGTATAGGGACATTTGGAAACACCATATATTTT.

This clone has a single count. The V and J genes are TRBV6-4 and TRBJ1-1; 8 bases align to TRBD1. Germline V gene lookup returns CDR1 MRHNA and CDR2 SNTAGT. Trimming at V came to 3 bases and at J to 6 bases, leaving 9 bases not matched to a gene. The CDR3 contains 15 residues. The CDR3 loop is CASSEDPGGLAEAFF. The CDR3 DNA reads TGTGCCAGCAGTGAGGACCCAGGGGGCTTGGCTGAAGCTTTCTTT.

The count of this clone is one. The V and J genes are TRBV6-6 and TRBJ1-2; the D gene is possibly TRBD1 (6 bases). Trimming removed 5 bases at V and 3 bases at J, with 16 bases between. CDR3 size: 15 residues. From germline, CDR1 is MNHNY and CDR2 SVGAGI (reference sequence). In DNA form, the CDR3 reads TGTGCCAGCAGTCGCACAGGGACGGACGACTATGGCTACACCTTC. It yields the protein CASSRTGTDDYGYTF.

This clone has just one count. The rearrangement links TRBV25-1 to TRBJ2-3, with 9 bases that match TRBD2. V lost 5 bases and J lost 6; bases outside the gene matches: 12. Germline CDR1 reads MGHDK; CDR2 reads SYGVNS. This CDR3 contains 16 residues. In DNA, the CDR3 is TGTGCCAGCAGTCCCCTGGCGGGAGGGCACGGGGATACGCAGTATTTT. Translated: CASSPLAGGHGDTQYF.

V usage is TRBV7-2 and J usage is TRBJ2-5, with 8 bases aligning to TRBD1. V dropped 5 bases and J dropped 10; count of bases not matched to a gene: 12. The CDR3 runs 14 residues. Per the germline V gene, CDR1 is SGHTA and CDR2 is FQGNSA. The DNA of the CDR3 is TGTACCAGCAGCCGTACCAGACTACAGGGGGACCAGTACTTC. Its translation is CTSSRTRLQGDQYF. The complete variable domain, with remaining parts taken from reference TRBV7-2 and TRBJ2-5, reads GAGVSQSPSNKVTEKGKDVELRCDPISGHTALYWYRQSLGQGLEFLIYFQGNSAPDKSGLPSDRFSAERTGGSVSTLTIQRTQQEDSAVYLCTSSRTRLQGDQYFGPGTRLLVL.

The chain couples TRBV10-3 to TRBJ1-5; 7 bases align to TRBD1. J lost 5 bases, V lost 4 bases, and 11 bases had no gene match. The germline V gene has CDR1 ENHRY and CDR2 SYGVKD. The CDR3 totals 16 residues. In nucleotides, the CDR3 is TGTGCCATCAGTGCGGGCACAGGGGCCAACCATCAGCCCCAGCATTTT. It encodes CAISAGTGANHQPQHF.

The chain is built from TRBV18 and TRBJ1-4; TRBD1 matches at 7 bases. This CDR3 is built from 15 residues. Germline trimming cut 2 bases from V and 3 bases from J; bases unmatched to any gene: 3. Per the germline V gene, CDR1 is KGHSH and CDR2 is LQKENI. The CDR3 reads CASSPRQGANEKLFF. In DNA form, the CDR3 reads TGTGCCAGCTCACCAAGGCAGGGGGCTAATGAAAAACTGTTTTTT.

This chain's CDR3 is CASGGVRGHQPQHF. CDR3 DNA: TGTGCCAGCGGGGGGGTTAGGGGCCATCAGCCCCAGCATTTT. The chain joins TRBV2 to TRBJ1-5; D possibly corresponds to TRBD1 (5 bases). Germline CDR1 SNHLY, CDR2 FYNNEI. This CDR3 contains 14 residues. V was trimmed by 8 bases and J by 5 bases, leaving 16 bases between them.